These 10 T cell receptor beta chains came from one sample sequenced in a study of T cells in Graves' hyperthyroidism and ophthalmopathy. Amplification yielded TCR beta CDR3 regions, with RNA transcripts as the source. The HTBI primer set served for first-round RT-PCR of the TCR CDR3. Via MiXCR, TCRdb re-called the multiplex PCR reads, giving one row per CDR3 protein. This sample yields some 490,000 distinct CDR3 sequences, of which 16% are seen a single time; approximately 30% belongs to the top ten. The material sequenced was blood. All receptors derive from a woman aged 25 to 39 with Graves' ophthalmopathy.

In this sample, this clonotype turned up many times. J is TRBJ2-3 and V is TRBV20-1; D gene ambiguous. Germline lookup yields CDR1 DFQATT and CDR2 SNEGSKA (reference sequence). This CDR3 is 12 amino acids long. The V end lost 4 bases, the J end lost 1 base, and 6 bases lay between the germline ends. DNA of the CDR3: TGCAGTGCTACTCTGGGCACAGATACGCAGTATTTT. Protein product: CSATLGTDTQYF.

V usage is TRBV2 and J usage is TRBJ2-1; TRBD2 might be the D (5 bases). Germline V gene lookup returns CDR1 SNHLY and CDR2 FYNNEI. V was pared by 9 bases and J by 5 bases, with 8 bases between. The CDR3 consists of 11 residues. CDR3 nucleotides: TGTGCCAGTCGGAGGCACAATGAGCAGTTCTTC. Translation: CASRRHNEQFF. Using reference TRBV2 and TRBJ2-1 for the parts outside the CDR3, the full variable domain is EPEVTQTPSHQVTQMGQEVILRCVPISNHLYFYWYRQILGQKVEFLVSFYNNEISEKSEIFDDQFSVERPDGSNFTLKIRSTKLEDSAMYFCASRRHNEQFFGPGTRLTVL.

This clonotype was detected ten times or more. The genes are TRBV11-2 and TRBJ2-3; 7 positions match TRBD1. Trimming took 7 bases from V and 6 from J; bases not matched to a gene: 4. CDR3 length: 12 amino acids. Germline-derived CDR1 and CDR2 are SGHAT and FQNNGV. The CDR3 nucleotides read TGTGCCAGCACGTACAGGGGCGATACGCAGTATTTT. Amino acid sequence: CASTYRGDTQYF. The complete variable domain, with remaining parts taken from reference TRBV11-2 and TRBJ2-3, reads EAGVAQSPRYKIIEKRQSVAFWCNPISGHATLYWYQQILGQGPKLLIQFQNNGVVDDSQLPKDRFSAERLKGVDSTLKIQPAKLEDSAVYLCASTYRGDTQYFGPGTRLTVL.

This clonotype was found many times. The V and J genes are TRBV28 and TRBJ2-1; D remains ambiguous. Per germline, CDR1 MDHEN and CDR2 SYDVKM. The CDR3 totals 16 residues. The germline V and J ends were trimmed by 6 bases and 0 bases, with 15 bases remaining between them. For the CDR3, the DNA is TGTGCCAGCAGAACTTCTTCCACCAGCTCCTACAATGAGCAGTTCTTC. Its translation is CASRTSSTSSYNEQFF.

This clonotype was detected many times. CDR3 amino acids: CASTQTGVDTEAFF. In DNA, the CDR3 is TGCGCCAGCACCCAGACAGGGGTGGACACTGAAGCTTTCTTT. The chain joins TRBV5-1 to TRBJ1-1; 8 nucleotides line up with TRBD1. V lost 6 bases and J lost 3; bases outside the gene matches: 7. CDR1 SGHRS and CDR2 YFSETQ come from the germline V gene. This CDR3 spans 14 amino acids.

The CDR3 DNA reads as TGTGCCAGCAGACTTAGCGGGATGCCAGATACGCAGTATTTT. This codes for CASRLSGMPDTQYF. The rearrangement uses TRBV6-1 and TRBJ2-3; 8 bases are shared with TRBD2. The ends lost 6 bases at V and 4 bases at J; junction bases unmatched: 6. Germline loops: CDR1 MNHNS, CDR2 SASEGT. CDR3 size: 14 residues.

The table lists this clonotype with many counts. This chain uses TRBV20-1 with TRBJ1-5; TRBD1 aligns across 8 bases. Germline assignment: CDR1 DFQATT and CDR2 SNEGSKA (reference sequence). The CDR3 is 15 residues long. V was clipped by 2 bases and J by 3 bases; unmatched bases: 6. Written as DNA, the CDR3 is TGCAGTGCTAGATCGGACAGGGAAACCAATCAGCCCCAGCATTTT. Protein sequence: CSARSDRETNQPQHF.

The genes are TRBV7-2 and TRBJ1-3; 7 bases match TRBD1. The V segment lost 6 bases and the J segment 4 bases; nucleotides outside the gene matches: 12. Germline-derived CDR1 and CDR2 are SGHTA and FQGNSA. CDR3 length equals 16 residues. CDR3 in amino acids: CASSSATGKSGNTIYF. The CDR3 region has the DNA TGTGCCAGCAGTTCTGCGACAGGGAAGTCCGGAAACACCATATATTTT. Filled out from reference TRBV7-2 and TRBJ1-3, the complete variable domain reads GAGVSQSPSNKVTEKGKDVELRCDPISGHTALYWYRQSLGQGLEFLIYFQGNSAPDKSGLPSDRFSAERTGGSVSTLTIQRTQQEDSAVYLCASSSATGKSGNTIYFGEGSWLTVV.

The sample holds a few counts of this clonotype. The J gene is TRBJ2-1, the V gene TRBV14; D unclear. The CDR3 totals 13 residues. Germline CDR1 SGHDN, CDR2 FVKESK. The germline V and J ends were trimmed by 1 base and 10 bases, with 11 bases remaining between them. The CDR3 here is CASSQGSRTEQFF. The CDR3 region has the DNA TGTGCCAGCAGCCAAGGATCCAGGACGGAGCAGTTCTTC.

This clonotype was seen repeatedly, ten times or more. The V and J genes are TRBV12-3 or TRBV12-4 and TRBJ2-7; no firm D call. V gave up 3 bases and J gave up 6 bases, with 12 bases separating them. The CDR3 loop spans 13 amino acids. The CDR3 protein is CASSFRGRLEQYF. CDR3 sequence (DNA): TGTGCCAGCAGTTTTAGAGGTAGGCTCGAGCAGTACTTC.